This T cell receptor (beta chain) was identified during a study of blood T cell repertoires in COVID-19. Study-wide context: Specimens from acute and convalescent COVID-19 originated in the United States, Italy and Spain.

Cohort placement rested on clinical history that participants reported themselves. CDR1 is SGDLS and CDR2 is YYNGEE in the germline V gene. This CDR3 is 15 amino acids long. V lost 0 bases and J lost 4; bases outside the gene matches: 3. A word on this clone: The same CDR3 also results from other DNA sequences found in this sample.

In the source study's methods: Estimated nucleated cell counts came from reference gene primer amplification. Repertoires were generated with immunoSEQ multiplex PCR, while TCRdb's copy carries only in-frame clones and drops some. The V and J calls and clone size were taken over from that table, and D and trimming were inferred from the DNA. The table has 250,000 to 350,000 clones, about 87% seen once. The sequencing input was PBMCs or T cells enriched from blood (not recorded which). This TCR came from a woman aged 30 to 39 who had recovered from COVID-19. V is TRBV9 and J is TRBJ2-5, with 10 bases matching TRBD2. The CDR3 bases are TGTGCCAGCAGCGTAGGGTTAGCGGGGGGAGAGACCCAGTACTTC. Translation gives CASSVGLAGGETQYF.